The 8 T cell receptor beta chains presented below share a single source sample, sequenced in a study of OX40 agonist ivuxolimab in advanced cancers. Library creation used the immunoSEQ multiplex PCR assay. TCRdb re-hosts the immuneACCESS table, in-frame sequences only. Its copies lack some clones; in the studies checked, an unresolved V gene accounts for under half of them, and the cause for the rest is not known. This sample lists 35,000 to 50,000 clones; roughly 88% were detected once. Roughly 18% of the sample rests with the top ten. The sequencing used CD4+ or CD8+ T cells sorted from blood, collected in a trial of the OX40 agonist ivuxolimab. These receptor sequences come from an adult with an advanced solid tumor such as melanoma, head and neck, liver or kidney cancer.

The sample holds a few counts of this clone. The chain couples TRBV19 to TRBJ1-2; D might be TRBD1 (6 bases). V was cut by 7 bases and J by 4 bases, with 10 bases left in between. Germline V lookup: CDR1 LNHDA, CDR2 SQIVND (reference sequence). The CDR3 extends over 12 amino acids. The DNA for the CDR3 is TGTGCCAGTACAGGGGAAGGCTATGGCTACACCTTC. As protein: CASTGEGYGYTF. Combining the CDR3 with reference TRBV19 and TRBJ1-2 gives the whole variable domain DGGITQSPKYLFRKEGQNVTLSCEQNLNHDAMYWYRQDPGQGLRLIYYSQIVNDFQKGDIAEGYSVSREKKESFPLTVTSAQKNPTAFYLCASTGEGYGYTFGSGTRLTVV.

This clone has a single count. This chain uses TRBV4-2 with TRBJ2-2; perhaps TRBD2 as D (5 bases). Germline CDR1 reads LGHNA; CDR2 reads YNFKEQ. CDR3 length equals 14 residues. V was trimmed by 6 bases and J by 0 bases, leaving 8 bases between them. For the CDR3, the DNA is TGTGCCAGCAGTCAGGAGGCGAACACCGGGGAGCTGTTTTTT. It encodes CASSQEANTGELFF.

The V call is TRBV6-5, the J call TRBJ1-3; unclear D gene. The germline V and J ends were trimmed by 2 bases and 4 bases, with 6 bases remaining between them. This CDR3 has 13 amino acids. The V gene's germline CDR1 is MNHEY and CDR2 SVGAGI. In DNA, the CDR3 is TGTGCCAGCAGTTACACTCTAGGAAACACCATATATTTT. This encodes CASSYTLGNTIYF.

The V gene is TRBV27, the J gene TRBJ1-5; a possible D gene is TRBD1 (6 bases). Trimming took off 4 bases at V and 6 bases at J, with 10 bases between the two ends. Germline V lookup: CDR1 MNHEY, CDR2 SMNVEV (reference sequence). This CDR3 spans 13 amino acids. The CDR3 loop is CASSSGRGQPQHF. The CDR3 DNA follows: TGTGCCAGCAGTTCCGGCAGGGGTCAGCCCCAGCATTTT.

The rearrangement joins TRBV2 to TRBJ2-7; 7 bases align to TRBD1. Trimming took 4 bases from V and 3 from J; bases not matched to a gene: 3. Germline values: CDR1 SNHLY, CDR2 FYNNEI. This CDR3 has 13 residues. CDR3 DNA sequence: TGTGCCAGCAGTGTACAGGGGATCTACGAGCAGTACTTC. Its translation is CASSVQGIYEQYF. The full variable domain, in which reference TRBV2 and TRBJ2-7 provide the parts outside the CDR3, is EPEVTQTPSHQVTQMGQEVILRCVPISNHLYFYWYRQILGQKVEFLVSFYNNEISEKSEIFDDQFSVERPDGSNFTLKIRSTKLEDSAMYFCASSVQGIYEQYFGPGTRLTVT.

CDR3 bases: TGTGCCAGCAGCGAGGACAGGGATGGGTCTGGGGCCAACGTCCTGACTTTC. Translated: CASSEDRDGSGANVLTF. The chain has TRBV9 and TRBJ2-6; 8 bases are a match to TRBD1. CDR1 and CDR2 from the germline V gene are SGDLS and YYNGEE. The trim removed 3 bases at V and 1 base at J, leaving 6 bases unmatched. CDR3 length: 17 residues.

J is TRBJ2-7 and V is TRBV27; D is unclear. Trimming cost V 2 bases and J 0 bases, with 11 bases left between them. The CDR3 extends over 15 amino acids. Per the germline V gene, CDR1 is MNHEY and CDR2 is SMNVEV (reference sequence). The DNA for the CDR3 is TGTGCCAGCAGTTTAAACAAAAAGAGCTCCTACGAGCAGTACTTC. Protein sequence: CASSLNKKSSYEQYF.

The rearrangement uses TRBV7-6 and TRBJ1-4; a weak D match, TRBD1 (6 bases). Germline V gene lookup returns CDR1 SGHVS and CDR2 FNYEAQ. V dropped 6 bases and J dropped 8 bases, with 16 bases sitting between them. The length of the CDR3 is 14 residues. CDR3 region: CASRVDRLGEKLFF. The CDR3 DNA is TGTGCCAGCAGGGTAGACAGGCTGGGGGAAAAACTGTTTTTT.